Presented here are 17 T cell receptor beta chains from one specimen sequenced in a study of shared clonotypes between healthy human individuals. Assay: immunoSEQ multiplex PCR; the TCRdb copy retains only in-frame clones and omits some. Of roughly 720,000 clones in the sample, roughly 91% were seen once. The sample was memory CD8+ T cells from PBMCs. Sample subset: CD45RO+ cells pooled with CCR7-negative TemRA cells. The receptors originated from a young man in good health. Some clones in this sample may be carry-over from other donors' samples.

This chain uses TRBV23-1 with TRBJ1-2; D is unresolved. TRBV23-1 is an open reading frame, and its role is uncertain. V was trimmed by 3 bases and J by 2 bases, leaving 37 bases between them. The CDR3 is 23 amino acids. CDR3 sequence reads: CASSHFTPILPRPNPQLNYGYTF. The CDR3 DNA follows: TGCGCCAGCAGTCATTTTACCCCGATTTTACCGCGACCTAATCCCCAACTGAACTATGGCTACACCTTC.

This chain links TRBV7-9 with TRBJ1-6, with 7 positions matching TRBD1. The CDR3 is made up of 15 amino acids. The germline V gene encodes CDR1 SEHNR and CDR2 FQNEAQ (reference sequence). The V gene end was trimmed by 5 bases and the J gene end by 7 bases; junction bases not matched to a gene: 8. CDR3 region: CASSPNRGPNSPLHF. Written as DNA, the CDR3 is TGTGCCAGCAGCCCCAACAGGGGACCGAATTCACCCCTCCACTTT.

This clone appeared once. The CDR3 nucleotides are TGTGCCAGCAGCTTATGGGGTACTGAAGCTTTCTTT. Residues: CASSLWGTEAFF. V is TRBV11-2 and J is TRBJ1-1; D is ambiguous. The germline gives CDR1 SGHAT, CDR2 FQNNGV. The CDR3 loop spans 12 amino acids. Between the trimmed V and J ends, which lost 2 bases and 5 bases, there was a span of 6 bases. The entire variable domain, with the rest obtained from reference TRBV11-2 and TRBJ1-1, is as follows: EAGVAQSPRYKIIEKRQSVAFWCNPISGHATLYWYQQILGQGPKLLIQFQNNGVVDDSQLPKDRFSAERLKGVDSTLKIQPAKLEDSAVYLCASSLWGTEAFFGQGTRLTVV.

This clone was detected only a few times. The chain joins TRBV6-5 to TRBJ2-1, with unresolved D. V was trimmed by 5 bases and J by 5 bases, leaving 13 bases between them. Germline V gene sequence: CDR1 MNHEY, CDR2 SVGAGI. CDR3 length: 14 residues. The CDR3 here is CASSPPVRNNEQFF. The CDR3 coding sequence is TGTGCCAGCAGTCCCCCGGTCAGAAACAATGAGCAGTTCTTC.

This clone was recorded once. This rearrangement joins TRBV9 to TRBJ2-1; 9 nucleotides agree with TRBD1. V was clipped by 3 bases and J by 8 bases; unmatched bases: 9. Per germline, CDR1 SGDLS and CDR2 YYNGEE. The CDR3 has 15 amino acids. The DNA of the CDR3 is TGTGCCAGCAGCGAGGGGACAGGGCCGTTTCATGAGCAGTTCTTC. It is translated as CASSEGTGPFHEQFF.

This chain links TRBV9 with TRBJ2-2; D unclear. The germline gives CDR1 SGDLS, CDR2 YYNGEE. The CDR3 covers 13 residues. Trimming took 3 bases from V and 2 from J, leaving 5 bases between them. CDR3 DNA sequence: TGTGCCAGCAGCGCTTACAACACCGGGGAGCTGTTTTTT. This codes for CASSAYNTGELFF.

J is TRBJ1-1 and V is TRBV4-2; D may be TRBD1 (5 bases). The germline V and J ends were trimmed by 3 bases and 0 bases, with 23 bases remaining between them. This CDR3 spans 19 amino acids. Germline V lookup: CDR1 LGHNA, CDR2 YNFKEQ. The CDR3 sequence is CASSHPLQAPKGLNTEAFF. CDR3 DNA sequence: TGTGCCAGCAGCCACCCCCTACAGGCCCCAAAAGGATTGAACACTGAAGCTTTCTTT.

This chain connects TRBV7-9 to TRBJ1-5, with TRBD1 as a possible D gene (6 bases). CDR3 length equals 16 residues. V gave up 0 bases and J gave up 4 bases, with 13 bases separating them. The germline CDR1 and CDR2 sequences are SEHNR and FQNEAQ (reference sequence). The CDR3 spells CASSLAGHSENQPQHF. Here the CDR3 DNA reads TGTGCCAGCAGCTTAGCGGGACACTCGGAAAATCAGCCCCAGCATTTT.

The chain carries TRBV25-1 and TRBJ2-7; the match to TRBD2 covers 12 bases. CDR1 MGHDK and CDR2 SYGVNS come from the germline V gene. V gave up 7 bases and J gave up 2 bases; unmatched junction bases: 15. The CDR3 covers 18 residues. The CDR3 loop reads CASTPSTGLAGITYEQYF. CDR3 in DNA: TGTGCCAGCACCCCCTCAACCGGACTAGCGGGAATAACCTACGAGCAGTACTTC.

The genes are TRBV28 and TRBJ2-7; TRBD2 matches 10 bases. CDR3 length: 15 amino acids. From germline, CDR1 is MDHEN and CDR2 SYDVKM. V lost 2 bases and J lost 5; bases outside the gene matches: 6. CDR3 amino acids: CASSLGSGREDEQYF. The CDR3 region has the DNA TGTGCCAGCAGTTTAGGAAGCGGGAGGGAAGACGAGCAGTACTTC.

V usage is TRBV28 and J usage is TRBJ1-1; 8 bases are a match to TRBD1. CDR3 length: 16 residues. V was clipped by 6 bases and J by 2 bases; unmatched bases: 11. Looked up from germline, CDR1 is MDHEN and CDR2 is SYDVKM. The CDR3 is CASSPTTGTGNTEAFF. CDR3 DNA: TGTGCCAGCAGCCCTACGACCGGGACAGGAAACACTGAAGCTTTCTTT. Full variable domain (outside the CDR3, taken from reference TRBV28 and TRBJ1-1): DVKVTQSSRYLVKRTGEKVFLECVQDMDHENMFWYRQDPGLGLRLIYFSYDVKMKEKGDIPEGYSVSREKKERFSLILESASTNQTSMYLCASSPTTGTGNTEAFFGQGTRLTVV.

This clone turned up a few times. The chain is built from TRBV4-1 and TRBJ2-5, with TRBD2 identical over 16 bases. V gave up 0 bases and J gave up 4 bases; unmatched junction bases: 8. In germline, CDR1 is MGHRA, CDR2 YSYEKL. CDR3 size: 19 residues. The CDR3 loop reads CASSQERGLAGGSGETQYF. The CDR3 bases are TGCGCCAGCAGCCAAGAAAGGGGACTAGCGGGAGGGTCGGGAGAGACCCAGTACTTC.

The J gene is TRBJ2-3, the V gene TRBV27; 12 nucleotides match TRBD2. The CDR3 consists of 16 residues. Per germline, CDR1 MNHEY and CDR2 SMNVEV (reference sequence). Losses at the gene ends were 5 bases for V and 0 bases for J; bases not matched to a gene: 3. The CDR3 nucleotides read TGTGCCAGCAGTCGAGGGACTAGCGGGAGCACAGATACGCAGTATTTT. This codes for CASSRGTSGSTDTQYF.

The CDR3 nucleotides are TGTGCCAGCAGCGATACGACTAGCGGGAGGCCCTACGAGCAGTACTTC. This gives the protein CASSDTTSGRPYEQYF. The genes are TRBV9 and TRBJ2-7, with TRBD2 matching 13 bases. CDR1 and CDR2 from the germline V gene are SGDLS and YYNGEE. The CDR3 is 16 residues long. Unmatched junction bases numbered 5, after V lost 3 bases and J lost 2 bases.

The gene calls are TRBV29-1 and TRBJ2-1, with a weak D call TRBD2 (5 bases). V was clipped by 4 bases and J by 10 bases, with 20 bases between them. The germline CDR1 and CDR2 sequences are SQVTM and ANQGSEA. The CDR3 totals 14 residues. CDR3 sequence reads: CSVAMRAAAVEQFF. The CDR3 nucleotides read TGCAGCGTTGCCATGCGGGCCGCAGCCGTAGAGCAGTTCTTC.

The chain uses TRBV11-1 and TRBJ2-7; TRBD2 matches 9 bases. V shed 5 bases, J shed 6 bases, and the junction held 5 bases outside the gene matches. CDR3 size: 13 residues. From germline, CDR1 is SGHAT and CDR2 FQDESV (reference sequence). CDR3 coding DNA: TGTGCCAGCAGCGCGGGACTAGCTGGCGAGCAGTACTTC. This sequence encodes CASSAGLAGEQYF.

A remark on this clone: Being one base from a much bigger clone, this may be a read error. The CDR3: CAWSWDGANGYTF. The CDR3, as DNA: TGTGCCTGGAGTTGGGACGGGGCTAATGGCTACACCTTC. The rearrangement links TRBV30 to TRBJ1-2; TRBD1 might be the D (5 bases). The CDR3 is 13 residues long. Trimming removed 2 bases from V and 6 bases from J, with 13 bases in between. The germline gives CDR1 GTSNPN, CDR2 SVGIG (reference sequence).